This TCR beta chain was sequenced during a study of shared clonotypes between healthy human individuals. Profiled with immunoSEQ multiplex PCR; TCRdb holds only in-frame clones, not every one. The table records 2 million to 2.5 million clones, 92% of them present only once. Donors, healthy HIV-negative adults, lacked recent acute infections or vaccinations. General study findings and limits: Roughly 5% of naive CD4 clonotypes were shared across four donors. Sorted-subset sequencing, rarefaction showed, was incomplete despite large depth.

A word on this clone: Antigen: not known.

Material: naive CD4+ T cells from PBMCs. Subset denoted: CD45RA+ positively selected. The clonotype comes from a man aged 18 to 30 in good health. Some clones in this sample may be carry-over from other donors' samples.

In DNA, the CDR3 is TGTGCCAGCAGGACAGGGTGGATAAACATTCAGTACTTC. As protein: CASRTGWINIQYF. The V gene is TRBV28, the J gene TRBJ2-4; 7 bases are a match to TRBD1. V trimming: 6 bases; J trimming: 6 bases; junction bases outside the gene matches: 5. Germline CDR1 is MDHEN and CDR2 is SYDVKM. This CDR3 has 13 residues.